Listed below are T cell receptor beta chains from one sample, sequenced in a study of graft-versus-host responses after intestinal transplantation. The method was immunoSEQ multiplex PCR; TCRdb's version includes in-frame clones alone and lacks a portion of them. This sample has about 99,000 clones, with about 90% found just once. These receptors have no identified antigens. The sample was unstimulated CD8+ T cells sorted from spleen or lymph node cells, taken before transplant. All receptors derive from a human donor who was the organ donor for an intestinal transplant. CDR3s include the opening cysteine and the closing phenylalanine or tryptophan. The order of the fields is D gene, J gene, V gene, clone size, CDR3 protein, CDR3 DNA. D genes are given only for firm matches. The listing skips clone size in some rows; elsewhere it reads once, few, many or a size class.

. TRBJ2-1 TRBV9 . CASSVGTSNEQFF TGTGCCAGCAGCGTGGGGACTTCCAATGAGCAGTTCTTC
TRBD1 TRBJ2-7 TRBV27 once CASGTGGTLYYEQYF TGTGCCAGTGGGACAGGGGGGACACTATACTACGAGCAGTACTTC
. TRBJ2-7 TRBV30 . CAWSGVPREQYF TGTGCCTGGAGTGGTGTCCCTCGCGAGCAGTACTTC
TRBD2 TRBJ2-3 TRBV27 . CASSWGSGDTQYF TGTGCCAGCAGTTGGGGTAGCGGGGATACGCAGTATTTT
. TRBJ1-2 TRBV28 . CASSLGSGAYGYTF TGTGCCAGCAGTTTGGGCAGTGGGGCCTATGGCTACACCTTC
. TRBJ2-2 TRBV19 . CASSIRTGELFF TGTGCCAGTAGTATCAGAACCGGGGAGCTGTTTTTT
. TRBJ1-1 TRBV7-2 . CASSFQGWSTEAFF TGTGCCAGCAGCTTCCAGGGGTGGAGCACTGAAGCTTTCTTT
TRBD1 TRBJ1-3 TRBV13 . CASSSDRGQNGNTIYF TGTGCCAGCAGCTCAGACAGGGGGCAAAATGGAAACACCATATATTTT
. TRBJ2-3 TRBV10-1 . CASSDRAGTDTQYF TGCGCCAGCAGTGACAGGGCAGGCACAGATACGCAGTATTTT
TRBD1 TRBJ1-4 TRBV28 . CASSLRQDRNEKLFF TGTGCCAGCAGCTTACGACAGGACAGGAATGAAAAACTGTTTTTT
. TRBJ1-3 TRBV2 . CASSEPQVVNTIYF TGTGCCAGCAGTGAACCGCAGGTAGTAAACACCATATATTTT
. TRBJ2-5 TRBV28 once CASSPSTDLRETQYF TGTGCCAGCAGTCCCTCGACTGACCTTCGCGAGACCCAGTACTTC